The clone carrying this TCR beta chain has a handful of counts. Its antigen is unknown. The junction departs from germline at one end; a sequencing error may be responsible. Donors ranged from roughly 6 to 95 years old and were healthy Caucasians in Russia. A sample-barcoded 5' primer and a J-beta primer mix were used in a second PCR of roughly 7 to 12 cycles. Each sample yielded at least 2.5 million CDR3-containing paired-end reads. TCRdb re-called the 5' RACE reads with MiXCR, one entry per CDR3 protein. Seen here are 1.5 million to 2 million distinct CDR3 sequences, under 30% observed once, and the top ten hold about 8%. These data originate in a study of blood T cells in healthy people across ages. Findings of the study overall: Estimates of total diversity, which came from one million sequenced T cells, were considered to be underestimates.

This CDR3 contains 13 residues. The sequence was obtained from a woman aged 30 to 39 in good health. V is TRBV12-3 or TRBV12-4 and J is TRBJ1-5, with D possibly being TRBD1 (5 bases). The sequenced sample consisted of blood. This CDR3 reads CSSREASNQPQHF. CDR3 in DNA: TGTTCCAGCAGGGAGGCGAGCAATCAGCCCCAGCATTTT.